This T cell receptor (beta chain) originates from a study of cytomegalovirus exposure and HLA in healthy donors. Trimming took off 4 bases at V and 5 bases at J, with 11 bases between the two ends. Germline-derived CDR1 and CDR2 are MNHEY and SMNVEV (reference sequence). This CDR3 comprises 13 residues. The PCR used 60 Vbeta and 13 Jbeta primers. The data were produced by immunoSEQ multiplex PCR, yet TCRdb's version contains in-frame clones alone and is incomplete. The sample lists around 120,000 clones; roughly 85% were seen once. Sequenced sample: PBMCs. The chain has TRBV27 and TRBJ1-2; no firm D call. This TCR derives from a middle-aged woman in good health and CMV-seronegative. CDR3 amino acids: CASSSRDVYGYTF. In DNA, the CDR3 is TGTGCCAGCAGTTCCCGGGATGTATATGGCTACACCTTC.